These 13 T cell receptor beta chains share one sample of origin, sequenced in a study of T cells in women clearing cervical HPV infection. The data were produced by immunoSEQ multiplex PCR, yet TCRdb's version contains in-frame clones alone and is incomplete. The table for this sample gives 45,000 to 50,000 clones. Sequencing was carried out using blood buffy coat. These receptors all stem from a woman aged 18 to 75 with a cervical HPV16 infection that either progressed to CIN3+ or cleared (not recorded which).

Remarks on this clone: The read gets to within 3 residues of the CDR3 end, and the germline J gene fills in the rest. V gene TRBV6-1 combines with J gene TRBJ2-5; D perhaps matches TRBD1 (7 bases). V lost 2 bases, J lost 5 bases, and 12 bases lay in between. Germline loops: CDR1 MNHNS, CDR2 SASEGT. The CDR3 is 14 amino acids. CDR3 bases read: TGTGCCAGCAGTGAACAGGGGGGCCTGGAGACC. It translates to CASSEQGGLET. The complete CDR3 reads CASSEQGGLETQYF.

The CDR3 DNA, read in part, is TGTGCCAGTAGTATAGGCCCGGGACTGGGGGGAGATACG. The encoded protein is CASSIGPGLGGDT. The full CDR3 is CASSIGPGLGGDTQYF. The rearrangement joins TRBV19 to TRBJ2-3; tentative D call: TRBD2 (6 bases). The read comes to an end 3 residues before the CDR3 does, leaving the germline J gene to fill in the end. This CDR3 is built from 16 residues. V was cut by 1 base and J by 5 bases, with 16 bases left in between. Per the germline V gene, CDR1 is LNHDA and CDR2 is SQIVND (reference sequence).

A remark on this clone: The DNA ends 3 residues before the CDR3 does, and the rest of the CDR3 is filled in from the germline J gene. The chain joins TRBV19 to TRBJ1-2; weak D call: TRBD1 (6 bases). The length of the CDR3 is 11 residues. The V gene's germline CDR1 is LNHDA and CDR2 SQIVND (reference sequence). Partial CDR3 DNA: TGTGCCAGTAACAGGGAGGGAGGC. This codes for CASNREGG. The full-length CDR3 reads as CASNREGGYTF.

Concerning this clone itself: The CDR3 extends 3 residues past the end of the read, so its final part is completed from the germline J gene. The chain employs TRBV7-2 and TRBJ2-2; 7 bases agree with TRBD2. The CDR3 loop spans 15 amino acids. The germline V gene encodes CDR1 SGHTA and CDR2 FQGNSA. Incomplete CDR3 DNA: TGTGCCAGCAGCTTAGTTCAGGGACTACCTGAAAAG. Translating gives CASSLVQGLPEK. In full, the CDR3 is CASSLVQGLPEKLFF. Together with reference TRBV7-2 and TRBJ2-2, the CDR3 gives the full variable domain: GAGVSQSPSNKVTEKGKDVELRCDPISGHTALYWYRQSLGQGLEFLIYFQGNSAPDKSGLPSDRFSAERTGGSVSTLTIQRTQQEDSAVYLCASSLVQGLPEKLFFGEGSRLTVL.

Worth noting for this clone: The read halts 3 residues ahead of the CDR3 end, with the missing end drawn from the germline J gene. The chain has TRBV30 and TRBJ1-6; no firm D call. Germline CDR1 GTSNPN, CDR2 SVGIG (reference sequence). The CDR3 is 16 amino acids. V lost 3 bases and J lost 1, with 13 bases in between. The DNA read from the CDR3 is TGTGCCTGGAGCCTTGATTTAGCGTCCTATAATTCACCC. This codes for CAWSLDLASYNSP. From start to end, the CDR3 is CAWSLDLASYNSPLHF.

Details on this clone: The read terminates 3 residues ahead of where the CDR3 ends, so the germline J gene completes it. The genes are TRBV29-1 and TRBJ1-4, with TRBD1 matching 8 bases. Per germline, CDR1 SQVTM and CDR2 ANQGSEA. There are 14 residues in the CDR3. The junction had 10 bases not matched to a gene; V was cut back by 5 bases and J by 8 bases. The CDR3 loop reads CSVRTGQNLEKLFF. Partial CDR3 DNA: TGCAGCGTTCGGACAGGGCAGAATCTCGAAAAA. Variable domain in full (rest from reference TRBV29-1 and TRBJ1-4): SAVISQKPSRDICQRGTSLTIQCQVDSQVTMMFWYRQQPGQSLTLIATANQGSEATYESGFVIDKFPISRPNLTFSTLTVSNMSPEDSSIYLCSVRTGQNLEKLFFGSGTQLSVL.

In the case of this clone: Read sequence stops 3 residues before the CDR3 end, and the germline J gene provides the missing end. The rearrangement uses TRBV19 and TRBJ1-1, with D uncertain. Deletions cut 6 bases from V and 1 base from J, with 3 bases between. Germline assignment: CDR1 LNHDA and CDR2 SQIVND (reference sequence). The CDR3 runs to 11 residues. Incomplete CDR3 DNA: TGTGCCAGTAGAGCGAACACTGAA. It codes for CASRANTE. The entire CDR3 protein reads CASRANTEAFF.

The sequenced part of the CDR3 DNA is TGCGCCAGCAGCCTGTGGGGGGGCCCCTCCTACAATGAG. This gives the protein CASSLWGGPSYNE. The full CDR3 protein reads CASSLWGGPSYNEQFF. The chain is built from TRBV5-1 and TRBJ2-1; D may be TRBD2 (7 bases). The read ends 3 residues shy of where the CDR3 ends; the end is completed using the germline J gene. Trimming cost V 4 bases and J 0 bases, with 14 bases left between them. Germline-derived CDR1 and CDR2 are SGHRS and YFSETQ. The CDR3 has 16 residues.

The CDR3 loop reads CASSLDTYTEAFF. The part of the CDR3 DNA that was read is TGTGCCAGCTCACTAGACACCTACACTGAA. The chain joins TRBV18 to TRBJ1-1; D gene unclear. Sequencing ends 3 residues short of the CDR3 end; the germline J gene provides the rest. V was pared by 4 bases and J by 3 bases, with 9 bases between. This CDR3 comprises 13 residues. Germline V gene sequence: CDR1 KGHSH, CDR2 LQKENI. The full variable domain, rest sourced from reference TRBV18 and TRBJ1-1, is NAGVMQNPRHLVRRRGQEARLRCSPMKGHSHVYWYRQLPEEGLKFMVYLQKENIIDESGMPKERFSAEFPKEGPSILRIQQVVRGDSAAYFCASSLDTYTEAFFGQGTRLTVV.

Notes on this clone: Read sequence stops 3 residues before the CDR3 end, and the germline J gene provides the missing end. The chain couples TRBV2 to TRBJ1-1; 7 bases match TRBD1. Trimming at V came to 10 bases and at J to 4 bases, leaving 15 bases not matched to a gene. This CDR3 region has 15 residues. In germline, CDR1 is SNHLY, CDR2 FYNNEI. CDR3 sequence reads: CATSDRPGLGTEAFF. Incomplete CDR3 DNA: TGTGCCACCTCGGACAGGCCGGGGCTTGGCACTGAA.

About this clone: The CDR3 end falls 3 residues outside the read, so it is completed with the germline J gene. V is TRBV2 and J is TRBJ2-3; D ambiguous. Trimming stripped 7 bases from V and 3 bases from J, with 11 bases between. Per germline, CDR1 SNHLY and CDR2 FYNNEI. The CDR3 consists of 13 residues. The CDR3 here is CASNPYQTDTQYF. CDR3 bases read: TGTGCCAGCAATCCCTACCAAACAGATACG.

In regard to this clone: The read ends 3 residues shy of where the CDR3 ends; the end is completed using the germline J gene. V gene TRBV5-1 combines with J gene TRBJ2-5; TRBD2 matches at 8 bases. CDR3 size: 16 residues. Trimming took 0 bases from V and 5 from J; bases not matched to a gene: 9. The germline CDR1 and CDR2 sequences are SGHRS and YFSETQ. The part of the CDR3 DNA that was read is TGCGCCAGCAGCTTGGCCAGCGGGGGCCTCGGGGAGACC. Amino acids: CASSLASGGLGET. The CDR3 reads in full as CASSLASGGLGETQYF.

On this clone: The DNA ends 3 residues before the CDR3 does, and the rest of the CDR3 is filled in from the germline J gene. The rearrangement uses TRBV19 and TRBJ2-2; a possible D gene is TRBD1 (6 bases). Trimming cost V 8 bases and J 4 bases, with 11 bases left between them. Germline values: CDR1 LNHDA, CDR2 SQIVND (reference sequence). The CDR3 runs to 13 residues. Partial CDR3 DNA: TGTGCCAGTCGGGACACCGTCACCGGGGAG. Protein: CASRDTVTGE. The CDR3 reads in full as CASRDTVTGELFF.